Sequencing of this T cell receptor (beta chain) was carried out in a study of beta chain features in type 1 diabetes. Notes on the study in general: VDJ junctions from type 1 diabetes patients carried fewer insertions and larger deletions. Amplification by PCR could prefer shorter templates, with the same effect in patients and controls. All four CD4+ subsets from Type 1 diabetes patients carried moderately but significantly shorter TCRB CDR3s.

Every bit of the isolated RNA underwent reverse transcription, so sequencing read expressed TCRB transcripts. Sequenced by immunoSEQ multiplex PCR; TCRdb stores in-frame clones only, minus some. The data contain roughly 730,000 clones, 13% of them singletons. It was via CD45RO/CCR7/CD25/CD127/CD95/CD27 that CD4+ naive, central memory, regulatory and stem cell-like memory cells were sorted. About this clone: The antigen is not known.

The ends were cut back, 6 bases at V and 9 bases at J, with 17 bases in the middle. The CDR3 is made up of 12 amino acids. CDR1 SQVTM and CDR2 ANQGSEA come from the germline V gene. The chain carries TRBV29-1 and TRBJ1-2; perhaps TRBD1 as D (5 bases). The TCR comes from a man aged 18 to 30 with type 1 diabetes. The sample taken for sequencing was naive CD4+ T cells from blood. CDR3 protein: CSVGEFRFSYTF. CDR3 DNA: TGCAGCGTGGGGGAGTTTCGGTTTAGCTACACCTTC.